The 13 T cell receptor beta chains presented below share a single source sample, sequenced in a study of blood T cell repertoires in COVID-19. The data were produced by immunoSEQ multiplex PCR, yet TCRdb's version contains in-frame clones alone and is incomplete. Here the sample spans 250,000 to 300,000 clones, around 88% being singletons. Sequencing was carried out using peripheral blood. The source of these receptors is a woman between 65 and 79 years old with COVID-19, enrolled during active disease.

The V gene is TRBV29-1, the J gene TRBJ2-1, with unresolved D. The CDR3 covers 14 residues. The germline V and J ends were trimmed by 7 bases and 0 bases, with 13 bases remaining between them. Germline V lookup: CDR1 SQVTM, CDR2 ANQGSEA. In DNA form, the CDR3 reads TGCAGCGGCACAGACCATATCTCCTACAATGAGCAGTTCTTC. This gives the protein CSGTDHISYNEQFF.

A single count supports this clone. J is TRBJ1-1 and V is TRBV28; 12 bases are shared with TRBD1. There are 16 residues in the CDR3. The V and J ends lost 1 base and 2 bases, in that order; junction bases with no gene match: 2. Per the germline V gene, CDR1 is MDHEN and CDR2 is SYDVKM. Here the CDR3 DNA reads TGTGCCAGCAGTTTATTGGGACAGGGGGCTAACACTGAAGCTTTCTTT. Translated: CASSLLGQGANTEAFF.

J is TRBJ2-1 and V is TRBV24-1; no clear D. V lost 1 base, J lost 6 bases, and 12 bases lay in between. The CDR3 spans 15 residues. The germline V gene has CDR1 KGHDR and CDR2 SFDVKD. The CDR3 DNA reads TGTGCCACCAGTGATTTCAACACTATCTCCAATGAGCAGTTCTTC. Translating gives CATSDFNTISNEQFF.

The rearrangement uses TRBV4-2 and TRBJ2-1, with TRBD2 matching over 10 bases. The CDR3 extends over 15 amino acids. The V gene's germline CDR1 is LGHNA and CDR2 YNFKEQ. V lost 1 base to trimming and J lost 6 bases; unmatched junction nucleotides: 3. CDR3 nucleotides: TGTGCCAGCAGCCAAGGAGCGGGGGGGCCCAATGAGCAGTTCTTC. Translation: CASSQGAGGPNEQFF.

This rearrangement joins TRBV5-1 to TRBJ2-3, with a tentative D call TRBD1 (5 bases). The CDR3 sequence is 15 residues long. V was clipped by 4 bases and J by 3 bases, with 15 bases between them. Germline lookup yields CDR1 SGHRS and CDR2 YFSETQ. The CDR3 DNA reads as TGCGCCAGCAGCCGAATTGGACAAGAAACAGATACGCAGTATTTT. Amino acids: CASSRIGQETDTQYF.

The chain is built from TRBV6-5 and TRBJ1-4, with D possibly TRBD1 on 5 matching bases. The length of the CDR3 is 12 residues. CDR1 and CDR2 (germline): MNHEY, SVGAGI. The V end lost 6 bases, the J end lost 8 bases, and 10 bases lay between the germline ends. The CDR3 region is CASRDIEEKLFF. The CDR3 DNA sequence: TGTGCCAGCAGGGACATCGAGGAAAAACTGTTTTTT.

V is TRBV29-1 and J is TRBJ1-1; 10 bases are a match to TRBD1. The ends lost 6 bases at V and 0 bases at J; junction bases unmatched: 4. CDR1 SQVTM and CDR2 ANQGSEA come from the germline V gene. The CDR3 runs to 14 residues. The CDR3 loop is CSVRGQGMNTEAFF. CDR3 nucleotide sequence: TGCAGCGTACGGGGACAGGGGATGAACACTGAAGCTTTCTTT.

V usage is TRBV18 and J usage is TRBJ1-1; 9 bases are a match to TRBD1. After removal of 7 bases from V and 1 base from J, the junction contained 4 bases not matched to a gene. The V gene's germline CDR1 is KGHSH and CDR2 LQKENI. This CDR3 is built from 14 residues. CDR3 DNA sequence: TGTGCCAGCTTGGACAGGGGTCCGAACACTGAAGCTTTCTTT. Its translation is CASLDRGPNTEAFF.

J is TRBJ1-5 and V is TRBV27, with D perhaps TRBD1 (6 bases). Germline V lookup: CDR1 MNHEY, CDR2 SMNVEV (reference sequence). This CDR3 contains 15 residues. With 6 bases removed from V and 2 bases from J, the gap between germline ends came to 14 bases. This CDR3 reads CASSSSRGGNQPQHF. Here the CDR3 DNA reads TGTGCCAGCAGCTCCTCCAGGGGTGGCAATCAGCCCCAGCATTTT.

The genes are TRBV7-9 and TRBJ1-1; D is unresolved. V dropped 5 bases and J dropped 4 bases, with 2 bases sitting between them. CDR3 size: 10 residues. Germline CDR1 SEHNR, CDR2 FQNEAQ (reference sequence). This CDR3 reads CASSLTEAFF. The CDR3 DNA reads as TGTGCCAGCAGCCTCACTGAAGCTTTCTTT.

The CDR3 DNA reads TGTGCCAGCAGCTTAGGGAGCACTGAAAAACTGTTTTTT. As protein: CASSLGSTEKLFF. J is TRBJ1-4 and V is TRBV5-6; D gene uncertain. CDR1 and CDR2 (germline): SGHDT, YYEEEE. Trimming cost V 2 bases and J 7 bases, with 9 bases left between them. The CDR3 has 13 amino acids.

The J gene is TRBJ2-2, the V gene TRBV3-1 (or the pseudogene TRBV3-2); TRBD1 agrees at 8 bases. Germline values: CDR1 LGHDT, CDR2 YNNKEL (reference sequence). The CDR3 runs 17 residues. With 1 base clipped from V and 3 bases from J, the junction kept 7 bases outside the gene matches. The CDR3 DNA is TGTGCCAGCAGCCAAGCCAGACAGGGGCCCGACACCGGGGAGCTGTTTTTT. Its protein product is CASSQARQGPDTGELFF.

This clone was detected a few times. The chain combines TRBV7-2 with TRBJ2-1; 7 bases match TRBD1. The CDR3 covers 18 residues. Germline CDR1 SGHTA, CDR2 FQGNSA. J was trimmed by 7 bases and V by 5 bases; bases with no gene match: 20. The CDR3 DNA follows: TGTGCCAGCAGCCCAGGGGGTGGGACGGGCCTTTGGTCGAATGAGCAGTTCTTC. It codes for CASSPGGGTGLWSNEQFF.